The 15 T cell receptor beta chains in this list originate from one sample, sequenced in a study of technical replicates of blood from a few donors. TCRdb's copy holds only in-frame clones and misses some; the assay was immunoSEQ multiplex PCR. The sample records 65,000 to 80,000 clones, less than 99% being singletons. Sequencing was carried out using T cells isolated from PBMCs. The receptors come from a human donor in good health.

The chain has TRBV6-5 and TRBJ1-1; D is perhaps TRBD1 (6 bases). V lost 6 bases, J lost 4 bases, and 9 bases lay in between. CDR3 length equals 12 residues. The germline V gene has CDR1 MNHEY and CDR2 SVGAGI. CDR3 bases: TGTGCCAGCAGCAGCAGGGGCACTGAAGCTTTCTTT. Amino acids: CASSSRGTEAFF.

This clone was counted once. Other DNA sequences from this sample encode an identical CDR3 as well. The chain has TRBV9 and TRBJ2-1, with D hard to call. From germline, CDR1 is SGDLS and CDR2 YYNGEE. V was pared by 0 bases and J by 0 bases, with 10 bases between. This CDR3 is built from 16 residues. The DNA of the CDR3 is TGTGCCAGCAGCGTAGGAGGTGGGTCCTCCTACAATGAGCAGTTCTTC. This gives the protein CASSVGGGSSYNEQFF.

The V and J genes are TRBV7-2 and TRBJ1-5, with 7 bases lining up with TRBD1. The CDR3 sequence is 13 residues long. The trim removed 3 bases at V and 6 bases at J, leaving 2 bases unmatched. The germline V gene encodes CDR1 SGHTA and CDR2 FQGNSA. CDR3 in DNA: TGTGCCAGCAGCTTCTACAGGGGTCAGCCCCAGCATTTT. As protein: CASSFYRGQPQHF.

The count of this clone is one. This chain links TRBV9 with TRBJ2-7, with D possibly being TRBD1 (6 bases). CDR3 length equals 15 residues. CDR1 and CDR2 (germline): SGDLS, YYNGEE. The germline V and J ends were trimmed by 2 bases and 2 bases, with 14 bases remaining between them. Here the CDR3 DNA reads TGTGCCAGCAGCGTTTCCCAAGGACAGACCTACGAGCAGTACTTC. Encoded protein: CASSVSQGQTYEQYF.

This clone occurred once. The chain employs TRBV5-8 and TRBJ1-1, with TRBD1 matching over 10 bases. The CDR3 runs 13 residues. Germline-derived CDR1 and CDR2 are SGHTS and YDEGEE. V trimming: 5 bases; J trimming: 5 bases; junction bases outside the gene matches: 3. The CDR3 protein is CASRDRGLTEAFF. The CDR3 bases are TGTGCCAGCAGAGACAGGGGGCTGACTGAAGCTTTCTTT.

This chain uses TRBV9 with TRBJ2-1; tentatively, D is TRBD2 (6 bases). The CDR3 sequence is 15 residues long. V shed 4 bases and J shed 8 bases, with 19 bases lying between them. The germline CDR1 and CDR2 sequences are SGDLS and YYNGEE. In nucleotides, the CDR3 is TGTGCCAGCAGCCCGGTTAATCGGAGGGCTGATGAGCAGTTCTTC. Translation: CASSPVNRRADEQFF. The full variable domain, in which reference TRBV9 and TRBJ2-1 provide the parts outside the CDR3, is DSGVTQTPKHLITATGQRVTLRCSPRSGDLSVYWYQQSLDQGLQFLIQYYNGEERAKGNILERFSAQQFPDLHSELNLSSLELGDSALYFCASSPVNRRADEQFFGPGTRLTVL.

The chain is built from TRBV9 and TRBJ2-3; 10 bases match TRBD2. The CDR3 is 17 residues long. In germline, CDR1 is SGDLS, CDR2 YYNGEE. The V and J ends lost 0 bases and 1 base, in that order; junction bases with no gene match: 5. The CDR3 spells CASSVGAGTSGTDTQYF. CDR3 nucleotide sequence: TGTGCCAGCAGCGTAGGAGCTGGGACTAGCGGCACAGATACGCAGTATTTT.

The genes are TRBV28 and TRBJ2-7; 7 positions match TRBD2. V lost 6 bases, J lost 6 bases, and 11 bases stayed unmatched. Germline V gene lookup returns CDR1 MDHEN and CDR2 SYDVKM. This CDR3 is built from 14 residues. CDR3 loop: CASRSYTGGLEQYF. The CDR3 bases are TGTGCCAGCAGATCCTATACGGGAGGACTCGAGCAGTACTTC.

This chain uses TRBV11-2 with TRBJ2-5; D perhaps matches TRBD2 (5 bases). Between the trimmed V and J ends, which lost 0 bases and 7 bases, there was a span of 9 bases. Germline CDR1 is SGHAT and CDR2 is FQNNGV. CDR3 length: 13 amino acids. In DNA, the CDR3 is TGTGCCAGCAGCTTAGAGGTAGAGGGGACCCAGTACTTC. This gives the protein CASSLEVEGTQYF.

CDR3: CASTMPISGNTIYF. The CDR3 coding sequence is TGTGCCAGCACTATGCCGATCTCTGGAAACACCATATATTTT. This chain connects TRBV6-6 to TRBJ1-3; D gene unclear. This CDR3 has 14 residues. Germline V gene sequence: CDR1 MNHNY, CDR2 SVGAGI (reference sequence). V dropped 7 bases and J dropped 0 bases, with 10 bases sitting between them.

This chain links TRBV27 with TRBJ1-5, with 9 bases that match TRBD1. CDR3 length equals 14 residues. Losses at the gene ends were 2 bases for V and 7 bases for J; bases not matched to a gene: 3. The V gene's germline CDR1 is MNHEY and CDR2 SMNVEV (reference sequence). The CDR3 region is CASSLDRGRQPQHF. In DNA, the CDR3 is TGTGCCAGCAGTTTAGACAGGGGGAGGCAGCCCCAGCATTTT.

The chain links TRBV28 to TRBJ2-3, with 7 nucleotides matching TRBD1. The CDR3 consists of 16 residues. From germline, CDR1 is MDHEN and CDR2 SYDVKM. V trimming: 6 bases; J trimming: 0 bases; junction bases outside the gene matches: 9. The CDR3, as DNA: TGTGCCAGCAGCTTAACAGGGGCCCCTAGCACAGATACGCAGTATTTT. Amino acids: CASSLTGAPSTDTQYF. The whole variable domain, remainder taken from reference TRBV28 and TRBJ2-3, is DVKVTQSSRYLVKRTGEKVFLECVQDMDHENMFWYRQDPGLGLRLIYFSYDVKMKEKGDIPEGYSVSREKKERFSLILESASTNQTSMYLCASSLTGAPSTDTQYFGPGTRLTVL.

This sequence joins TRBV5-4 and TRBJ2-1; no definite D call. The CDR3 covers 15 residues. Trimming stripped 4 bases from V and 5 bases from J, with 16 bases between. CDR1 is SGHNT and CDR2 is YYREEE in the germline V gene (reference sequence). Written as DNA, the CDR3 is TGTGCCAGCAGCCCTCTAGAAGGTTACGACAATGAGCAGTTCTTC. It codes for CASSPLEGYDNEQFF.

This chain connects TRBV4-1 to TRBJ2-3; a weak D match, TRBD2 (5 bases). Between the trimmed V and J ends, which lost 6 bases and 0 bases, there was a span of 13 bases. The germline V gene has CDR1 MGHRA and CDR2 YSYEKL. CDR3 length: 15 residues. The CDR3 sequence is CASRFEGGSTDTQYF. The DNA of the CDR3 is TGCGCCAGCAGGTTTGAGGGCGGAAGCACAGATACGCAGTATTTT.

This rearrangement joins TRBV29-1 to TRBJ2-1; D possibly corresponds to TRBD1 (6 bases). V was clipped by 4 bases and J by 4 bases, with 17 bases between them. The CDR3 length is 15 residues. Germline CDR1 SQVTM, CDR2 ANQGSEA. CDR3 sequence: CSVGQASSVYNEQFF. In DNA form, the CDR3 reads TGCAGCGTTGGACAGGCGAGTAGCGTTTACAATGAGCAGTTCTTC.